Below are 26 T cell receptor beta chains sequenced from a single sample in a study of Ad26.COV2.S vaccination and SARS-CoV-2 variants. Here immunoSEQ multiplex PCR was the method, and the copy in TCRdb shows in-frame clones only, minus some. Here the sample spans roughly 380,000 clones, around 87% being singletons. Treatment reported: around 19 received Ad26.COV2.S at low or high dose, single or two shots; about 5 received placebo; per-sample allocation not given. At day 63 after the first vaccine or placebo injection, samples were drawn. The specimen was peripheral blood, collected in a trial of Ad26.COV2.S vaccine versus placebo. The receptors come from a person between 18 and 65 years old who received the Ad26.COV2.S COVID-19 vaccine or a placebo.

This sequence joins TRBV30 and TRBJ1-2; the match to TRBD1 covers 8 bases. With 2 bases clipped from V and 0 bases from J, the junction kept 5 bases outside the gene matches. The V gene's germline CDR1 is GTSNPN and CDR2 SVGIG (reference sequence). CDR3 size: 15 residues. The CDR3 DNA follows: TGTGCCTGGAGTCCCGGGACAGGCTCTAACTATGGCTACACCTTC. Encoded protein: CAWSPGTGSNYGYTF.

This rearrangement joins TRBV28 to TRBJ1-2; D unclear. The length of the CDR3 is 17 residues. CDR1 and CDR2 from the germline V gene are MDHEN and SYDVKM. Trimming cost V 5 bases and J 2 bases, with 21 bases left between them. CDR3: CASSPLSWEEGNYGYTF. As DNA, the CDR3 is TGTGCCAGCAGTCCCCTTAGTTGGGAAGAAGGGAACTATGGCTACACCTTC.

The CDR3 spells CASSPRQGATEAFF. The CDR3 coding sequence is TGTGCCAGCTCACCAAGGCAGGGGGCAACTGAAGCTTTCTTT. This rearrangement joins TRBV18 to TRBJ1-1; 8 positions match TRBD1. From germline, CDR1 is KGHSH and CDR2 LQKENI. With 2 bases clipped from V and 5 bases from J, the junction kept 4 bases outside the gene matches. The CDR3 extends over 14 amino acids.

This clone has just a few counts. The chain employs TRBV10-3 and TRBJ2-2, with a tentative D call TRBD2 (5 bases). The V gene lost 1 base and the J gene lost 2 bases, with 11 bases spanning the gap. The CDR3 is made up of 16 amino acids. The germline V gene has CDR1 ENHRY and CDR2 SYGVKD. CDR3 region: CAISELSGPNTGELFF. CDR3 DNA: TGTGCCATCAGTGAGTTGAGCGGCCCAAACACCGGGGAGCTGTTTTTT.

The rearrangement joins TRBV10-2 to TRBJ2-5; D ambiguous. The CDR3 sequence is 11 residues long. Germline V gives CDR1 WSHSY, CDR2 SAAADI. With 2 bases removed from V and 5 bases from J, the gap between germline ends came to 3 bases. CDR3 residues: CASSEGETQYF. CDR3 DNA sequence: TGCGCCAGCAGTGAGGGGGAGACCCAGTACTTC.

The CDR3 loop is CASRLANPGHPQETQYF. For the CDR3, the DNA is TGTGCAAGTCGCTTAGCAAACCCGGGACACCCACAAGAGACCCAGTACTTC. J is TRBJ2-5 and V is TRBV12-2; TRBD1 is the table's D call and was not checked against the DNA. TRBV12-2 corresponds to a pseudogene. The CDR3 spans 17 residues.

This clone was picked up a small number of times. This chain links TRBV25-1 with TRBJ1-1; no firm D call. Germline CDR1 reads MGHDK; CDR2 reads SYGVNS. The V end lost 6 bases, the J end lost 5 bases, and 13 bases lay between the germline ends. This CDR3 region has 13 residues. The CDR3 reads CASSPSRGTEAFF. The CDR3 DNA sequence: TGTGCCAGCAGCCCCTCTCGAGGGACTGAAGCTTTCTTT.

There are many counts of this clone. The rearrangement links TRBV19 to TRBJ1-5; possible D gene TRBD1, 5 bases. The germline V gene has CDR1 LNHDA and CDR2 SQIVND (reference sequence). CDR3 length equals 14 residues. V was pared by 4 bases and J by 7 bases, with 14 bases between. Written as DNA, the CDR3 is TGTGCCAGTAGTAAAGGGGAAGGAGAGCAGCCCCAGCATTTT. This translates into CASSKGEGEQPQHF.

The V gene is TRBV6-2 or TRBV6-3, the J gene TRBJ2-3; 7 bases agree with TRBD2. CDR3 length: 16 amino acids. Germline CDR1 and CDR2: MNHEY and SVGEGT. V shed 0 bases and J 3 bases; nucleotides not matched to a gene: 6. CDR3 region: CASSYSRGLGTDTQYF. The CDR3 region has the DNA TGTGCCAGCAGTTACTCTCGCGGACTAGGGACAGATACGCAGTATTTT.

The V gene is TRBV29-1, the J gene TRBJ2-1; D is undetermined. Germline V gives CDR1 SQVTM, CDR2 ANQGSEA. V dropped 7 bases and J dropped 6 bases, with 13 bases sitting between them. The CDR3 contains 12 residues. This chain's CDR3 is CSARVPPNEQFF. In nucleotides, the CDR3 is TGCAGCGCCCGCGTTCCCCCCAATGAGCAGTTCTTC.

The rearrangement joins TRBV19 to TRBJ1-5; unclear D gene. V lost 5 bases, J lost 7 bases, and 12 bases lay in between. Germline CDR1 is LNHDA and CDR2 is SQIVND (reference sequence). The CDR3 is made up of 13 amino acids. The CDR3 is CASSVSLKQPQHF. CDR3 in DNA: TGTGCCAGTAGTGTCAGCCTCAAACAGCCCCAGCATTTT.

The chain links TRBV5-6 to TRBJ2-7; TRBD1 matches 8 bases. Germline assignment: CDR1 SGHDT and CDR2 YYEEEE. With 4 bases clipped from V and 0 bases from J, the junction kept 6 bases outside the gene matches. The CDR3 is made up of 15 amino acids. In DNA, the CDR3 is TGTGCCAGCAGCCAGGGGACAGGTGGCTCCTACGAGCAGTACTTC. Protein product: CASSQGTGGSYEQYF.

The J gene is TRBJ1-5, the V gene TRBV4-1; D gene ambiguous. The CDR3 spans 16 residues. Germline V gives CDR1 MGHRA, CDR2 YSYEKL. The V gene lost 1 base and the J gene lost 1 base, with 11 bases spanning the gap. The CDR3 protein is CASSQVQPKSNQPQHF. In DNA, the CDR3 is TGCGCCAGCAGCCAAGTCCAGCCCAAGAGCAATCAGCCCCAGCATTTT.

The V and J genes are TRBV29-1 and TRBJ2-1, with D unresolved. The CDR3 loop spans 15 amino acids. The germline gives CDR1 SQVTM, CDR2 ANQGSEA. V was pared by 4 bases and J by 4 bases, with 17 bases between. CDR3 nucleotides: TGCAGCGTTGTATCTACCTACGGCCTATACAATGAGCAGTTCTTC. Its translation: CSVVSTYGLYNEQFF.

The rearrangement links TRBV19 to TRBJ1-2, with D maybe TRBD1 (5 bases). CDR1 and CDR2 from the germline V gene are LNHDA and SQIVND (reference sequence). V was clipped by 2 bases and J by 0 bases, with 10 bases between them. This CDR3 contains 15 residues. CDR3 sequence reads: CASSIWGSPNYGYTF. The CDR3, as DNA: TGTGCCAGTAGTATATGGGGCAGCCCTAACTATGGCTACACCTTC.

The chain combines TRBV2 with TRBJ2-3, with 9 bases matching TRBD1. The V and J ends lost 8 bases and 3 bases, in that order; junction bases with no gene match: 6. The CDR3 runs to 14 residues. Germline V gene data show CDR1 as SNHLY and CDR2 as FYNNEI. The CDR3 here is CASGTGLRTDTQYF. For the CDR3, the DNA is TGTGCCAGCGGGACAGGGTTGAGGACAGATACGCAGTATTTT.

V is TRBV6-6 and J is TRBJ2-1; tentatively, D is TRBD2 (5 bases). From germline, CDR1 is MNHNY and CDR2 SVGAGI (reference sequence). The V end was cut by 5 bases, the J end by 2 bases, with 19 bases between. The CDR3 is made up of 17 amino acids. Here the CDR3 reads CASSPWGSGSAYNEQFF. The CDR3 coding sequence is TGTGCCAGCAGTCCCTGGGGTTCGGGGTCGGCCTACAATGAGCAGTTCTTC.

The count of this clone is one. The sample carries other DNA sequences with the same CDR3. Here the CDR3 DNA reads TGCAGCGTTGGCAGGAGGACTAATGAAAAACTGTTTTTT. Protein: CSVGRRTNEKLFF. The chain has TRBV29-1 and TRBJ1-4; D gene unclear. V was clipped by 4 bases and J by 2 bases, with 8 bases between them. The CDR3 is 13 amino acids. In germline, CDR1 is SQVTM, CDR2 ANQGSEA.

This clone was found once. The V call is TRBV29-1, the J call TRBJ1-5, with 9 positions matching TRBD1. With 8 bases clipped from V and 6 bases from J, the junction kept 11 bases outside the gene matches. The germline CDR1 and CDR2 sequences are SQVTM and ANQGSEA. The CDR3 spans 14 residues. CDR3 residues: CSPWLGQGSQPQHF. CDR3 DNA sequence: TGCAGCCCATGGTTAGGACAGGGGAGTCAGCCCCAGCATTTT.

The gene calls are TRBV29-1 and TRBJ1-2; TRBD1 agrees at 7 bases. The J segment lost 0 bases and the V segment lost 3 bases, leaving 16 bases of the junction unmatched. This CDR3 contains 18 residues. CDR1 and CDR2 from the germline V gene are SQVTM and ANQGSEA. This chain's CDR3 is CSVDTLRRDRIANYGYTF. The CDR3 DNA reads TGCAGCGTTGACACTCTAAGGAGGGACAGAATTGCTAACTATGGCTACACCTTC.

The genes are TRBV7-2 and TRBJ2-5; TRBD1 matches 7 bases. This CDR3 spans 15 amino acids. The trim removed 5 bases at V and 5 bases at J, leaving 11 bases unmatched. Germline V gene data show CDR1 as SGHTA and CDR2 as FQGNSA. The CDR3 is CASSPQTGFRETQYF. CDR3 nucleotide sequence: TGTGCCAGCAGCCCACAGACAGGGTTCAGGGAGACCCAGTACTTC. Looking up the rest from reference TRBV7-2 and TRBJ2-5 gives the full variable domain: GAGVSQSPSNKVTEKGKDVELRCDPISGHTALYWYRQSLGQGLEFLIYFQGNSAPDKSGLPSDRFSAERTGGSVSTLTIQRTQQEDSAVYLCASSPQTGFRETQYFGPGTRLLVL.

The chain carries TRBV7-3 and TRBJ2-2, with no clear D. Trimming left V 3 bases short and J 2 bases short, with 16 bases between. Germline CDR1 is SGHTA and CDR2 is FQGTGA. The CDR3 covers 17 residues. The CDR3 sequence is CASSFSGSAQNTGELFF. DNA of the CDR3: TGTGCCAGCAGCTTCTCCGGCTCGGCGCAAAACACCGGGGAGCTGTTTTTT.

This clone was found once. The chain links TRBV19 to TRBJ2-6; tentatively, D is TRBD1 or TRBD2 (5 bases each). Germline V gives CDR1 LNHDA, CDR2 SQIVND (reference sequence). CDR3 size: 19 residues. Trimming removed 4 bases at V and 1 base at J, with 20 bases between. CDR3 region: CASSRTPGRLGSGANVLTF. The CDR3 DNA sequence: TGTGCCAGTAGTAGAACGCCGGGACGCTTAGGGTCTGGGGCCAACGTCCTGACTTTC.

The chain combines TRBV7-2 with TRBJ1-5; 7 nucleotides agree with TRBD1. V lost 5 bases and J lost 4; bases outside the gene matches: 8. The germline V gene has CDR1 SGHTA and CDR2 FQGNSA. The CDR3 spans 15 residues. CDR3 sequence (DNA): TGTGCCAGCAGCATCCGGGACAGCCTGAATCAGCCCCAGCATTTT. It codes for CASSIRDSLNQPQHF.

This chain links TRBV9 with TRBJ2-1; D is perhaps TRBD1 or TRBD2 (5 bases each). V was trimmed by 3 bases and J by 2 bases, leaving 12 bases between them. Germline loops: CDR1 SGDLS, CDR2 YYNGEE. The CDR3 has 15 amino acids. The CDR3 loop reads CASSARDRTYNEQFF. The DNA for the CDR3 is TGTGCCAGCAGCGCCCGGGACCGGACCTACAATGAGCAGTTCTTC.

This chain uses TRBV4-2 with TRBJ2-3; 9 bases are shared with TRBD1. The CDR3 has 15 amino acids. Trimming cost V 2 bases and J 5 bases; bases outside gene matches: 5. CDR1 LGHNA and CDR2 YNFKEQ come from the germline V gene. The CDR3 protein is CASSQRDRVGDTQYF. The CDR3 DNA is TGTGCCAGCAGCCAACGGGACAGGGTTGGAGATACGCAGTATTTT.